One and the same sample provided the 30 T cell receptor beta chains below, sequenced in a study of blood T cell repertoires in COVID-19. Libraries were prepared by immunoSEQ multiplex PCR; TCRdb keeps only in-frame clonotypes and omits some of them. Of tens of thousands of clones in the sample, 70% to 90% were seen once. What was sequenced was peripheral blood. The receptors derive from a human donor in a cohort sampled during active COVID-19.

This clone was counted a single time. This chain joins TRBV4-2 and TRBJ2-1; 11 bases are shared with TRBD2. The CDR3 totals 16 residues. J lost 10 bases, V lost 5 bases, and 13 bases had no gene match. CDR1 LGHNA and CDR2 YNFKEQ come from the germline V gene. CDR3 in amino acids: CASSAPLAGDVGEQFF. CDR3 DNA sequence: TGTGCCAGCAGCGCACCACTAGCGGGAGACGTTGGAGAGCAGTTCTTC.

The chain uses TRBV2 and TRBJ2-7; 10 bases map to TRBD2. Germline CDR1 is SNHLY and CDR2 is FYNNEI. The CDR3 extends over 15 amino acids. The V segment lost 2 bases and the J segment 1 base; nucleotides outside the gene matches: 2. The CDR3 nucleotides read TGTGCCAGCAGTGAAAAACTAGCGGGATCCTACGAGCAGTACGTC. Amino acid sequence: CASSEKLAGSYEQYV.

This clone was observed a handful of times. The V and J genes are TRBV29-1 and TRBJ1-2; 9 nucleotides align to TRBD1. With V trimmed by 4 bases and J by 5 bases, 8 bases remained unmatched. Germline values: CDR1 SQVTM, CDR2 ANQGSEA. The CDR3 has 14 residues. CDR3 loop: CSVGLTGGAYGYTF. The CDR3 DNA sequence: TGCAGCGTTGGCCTAACAGGGGGCGCGTATGGCTACACCTTC.

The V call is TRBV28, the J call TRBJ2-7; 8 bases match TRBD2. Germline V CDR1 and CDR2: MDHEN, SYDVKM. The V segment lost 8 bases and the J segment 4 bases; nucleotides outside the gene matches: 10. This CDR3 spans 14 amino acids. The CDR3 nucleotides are TGTGCCAGCTATACGGGAGGGCCGGGGTACGAGCAGTACTTC. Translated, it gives CASYTGGPGYEQYF.

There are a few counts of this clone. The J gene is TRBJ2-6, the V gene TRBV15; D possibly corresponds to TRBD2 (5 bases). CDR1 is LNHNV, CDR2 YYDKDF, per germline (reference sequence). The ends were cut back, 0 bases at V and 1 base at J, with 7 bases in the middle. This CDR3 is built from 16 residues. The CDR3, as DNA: TGTGCCACCAGCAGAGATTCGGGGTCTGGGGCCAACGTCCTGACTTTC. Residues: CATSRDSGSGANVLTF.

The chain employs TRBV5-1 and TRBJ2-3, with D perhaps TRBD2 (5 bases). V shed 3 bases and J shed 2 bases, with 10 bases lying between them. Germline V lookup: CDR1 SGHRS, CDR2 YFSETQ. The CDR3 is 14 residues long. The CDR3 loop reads CASSYTSTTDTQYF. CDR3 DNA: TGCGCCAGCAGCTACACTAGTACCACAGATACGCAGTATTTT.

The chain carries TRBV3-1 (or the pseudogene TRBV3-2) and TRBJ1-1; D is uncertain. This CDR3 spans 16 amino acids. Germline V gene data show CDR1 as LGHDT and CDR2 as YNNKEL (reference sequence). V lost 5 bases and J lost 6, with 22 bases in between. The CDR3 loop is CASSLSGGLGVAEAFF. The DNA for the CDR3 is TGTGCCAGCAGCTTAAGTGGTGGCCTCGGGGTCGCTGAAGCTTTCTTT.

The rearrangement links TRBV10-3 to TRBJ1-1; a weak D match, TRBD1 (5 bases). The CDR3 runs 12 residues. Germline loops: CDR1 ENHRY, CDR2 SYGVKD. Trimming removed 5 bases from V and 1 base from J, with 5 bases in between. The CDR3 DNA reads TGTGCCATCAGTACAGGGAACACTGAAGCTTTCTTT. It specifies CAISTGNTEAFF.

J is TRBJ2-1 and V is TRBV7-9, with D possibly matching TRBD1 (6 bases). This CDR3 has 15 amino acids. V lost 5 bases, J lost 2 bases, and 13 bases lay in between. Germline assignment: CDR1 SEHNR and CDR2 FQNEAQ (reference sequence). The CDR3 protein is CASSPGTTTYNEQFF. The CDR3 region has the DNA TGTGCCAGCAGCCCCGGGACAACGACCTACAATGAGCAGTTCTTC.

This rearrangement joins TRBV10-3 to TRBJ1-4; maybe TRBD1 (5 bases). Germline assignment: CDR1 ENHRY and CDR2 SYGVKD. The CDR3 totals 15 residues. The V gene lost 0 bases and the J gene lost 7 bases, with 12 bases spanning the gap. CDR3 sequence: CAISESVQGGEKLFF. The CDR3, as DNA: TGTGCCATCAGTGAGTCCGTTCAGGGAGGTGAAAAACTGTTTTTT.

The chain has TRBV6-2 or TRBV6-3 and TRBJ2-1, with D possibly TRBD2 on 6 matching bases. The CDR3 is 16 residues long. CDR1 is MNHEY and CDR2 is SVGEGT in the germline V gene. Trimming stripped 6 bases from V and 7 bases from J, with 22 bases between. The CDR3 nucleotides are TGTGCCAGCAGCATTTCACTAGCTCTGAATGGGAATGAGCAGTTCTTC. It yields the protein CASSISLALNGNEQFF.

The CDR3 sequence: CASSYSMTHGDTEAFF. DNA of the CDR3: TGTGCCAGCAGTTACTCGATGACTCACGGGGACACTGAAGCTTTCTTT. The chain carries TRBV6-6 and TRBJ1-1; D is uncertain. The V end lost 0 bases, the J end lost 3 bases, and 14 bases lay between the germline ends. The CDR3 sequence is 16 residues long. Germline V gives CDR1 MNHNY, CDR2 SVGAGI (reference sequence).

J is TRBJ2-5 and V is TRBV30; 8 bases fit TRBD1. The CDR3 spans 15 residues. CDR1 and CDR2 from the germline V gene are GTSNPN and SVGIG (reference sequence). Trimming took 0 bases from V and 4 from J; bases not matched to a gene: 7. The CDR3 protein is CAWSVGRGRLETQYF. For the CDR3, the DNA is TGTGCCTGGAGTGTAGGCAGGGGGCGGTTAGAGACCCAGTACTTC. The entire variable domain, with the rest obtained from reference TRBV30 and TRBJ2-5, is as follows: SQTIHQWPATLVQPVGSPLSLECTVEGTSNPNLYWYRQAAGRGLQLLFYSVGIGQISSEVPQNLSASRPQDRQFILSSKKLLLSDSGFYLCAWSVGRGRLETQYFGPGTRLLVL.

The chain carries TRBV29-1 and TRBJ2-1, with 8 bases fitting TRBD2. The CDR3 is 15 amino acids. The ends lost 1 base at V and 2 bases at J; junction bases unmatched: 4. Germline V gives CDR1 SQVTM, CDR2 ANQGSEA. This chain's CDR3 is CSVEGGGLPYNEQFF. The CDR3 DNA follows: TGCAGCGTTGAAGGCGGGGGGCTCCCCTACAATGAGCAGTTCTTC.

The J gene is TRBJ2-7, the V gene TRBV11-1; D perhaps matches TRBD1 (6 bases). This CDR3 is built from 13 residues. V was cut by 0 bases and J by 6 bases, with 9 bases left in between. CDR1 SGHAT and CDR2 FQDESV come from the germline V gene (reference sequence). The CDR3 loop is CASSLAGAGEQYV. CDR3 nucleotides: TGTGCCAGCAGCTTAGCGGGGGCTGGCGAGCAGTACGTC.

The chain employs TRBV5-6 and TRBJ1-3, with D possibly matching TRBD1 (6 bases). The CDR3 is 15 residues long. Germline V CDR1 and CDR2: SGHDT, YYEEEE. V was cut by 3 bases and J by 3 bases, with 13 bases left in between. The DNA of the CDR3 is TGTGCCAGCAGCTGGGGGCCTCTCGATGGAAACACCATATATTTT. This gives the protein CASSWGPLDGNTIYF.

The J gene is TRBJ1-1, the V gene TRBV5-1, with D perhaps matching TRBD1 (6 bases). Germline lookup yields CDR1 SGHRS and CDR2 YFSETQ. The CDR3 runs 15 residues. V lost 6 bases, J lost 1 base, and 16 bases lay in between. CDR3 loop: CASNPGGLTNTEAFF. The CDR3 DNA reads TGCGCCAGCAACCCGGGGGGGCTAACGAACACTGAAGCTTTCTTT.

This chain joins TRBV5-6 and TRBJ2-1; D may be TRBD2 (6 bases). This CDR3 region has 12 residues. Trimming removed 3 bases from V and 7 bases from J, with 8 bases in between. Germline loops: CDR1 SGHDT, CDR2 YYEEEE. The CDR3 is CASSWGGNEQFF. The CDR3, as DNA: TGTGCCAGCAGCTGGGGAGGAAATGAGCAGTTCTTC.

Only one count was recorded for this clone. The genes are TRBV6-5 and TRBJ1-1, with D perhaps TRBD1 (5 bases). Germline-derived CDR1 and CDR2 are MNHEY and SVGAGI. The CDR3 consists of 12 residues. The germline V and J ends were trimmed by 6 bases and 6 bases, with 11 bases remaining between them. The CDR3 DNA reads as TGTGCCAGCAGCCCAGGGCGGCCTGAAGCTTTCTTT. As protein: CASSPGRPEAFF.

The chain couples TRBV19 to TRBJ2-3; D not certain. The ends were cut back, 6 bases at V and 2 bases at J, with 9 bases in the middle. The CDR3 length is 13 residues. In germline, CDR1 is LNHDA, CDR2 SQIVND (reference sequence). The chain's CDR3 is CASSLIPTDTQYF. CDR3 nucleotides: TGTGCCAGTAGCCTTATCCCCACAGATACGCAGTATTTT.

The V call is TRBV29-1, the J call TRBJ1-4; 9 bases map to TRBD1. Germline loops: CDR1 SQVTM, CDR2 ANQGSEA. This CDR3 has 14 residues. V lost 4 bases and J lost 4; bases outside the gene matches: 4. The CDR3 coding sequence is TGCAGCGTTGGACAGGGGGGCAATAATGAAAAACTGTTTTTT. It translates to CSVGQGGNNEKLFF.

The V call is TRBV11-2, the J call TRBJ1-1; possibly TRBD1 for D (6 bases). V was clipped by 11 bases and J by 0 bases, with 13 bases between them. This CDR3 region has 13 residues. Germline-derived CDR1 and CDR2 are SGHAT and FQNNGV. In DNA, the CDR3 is TGTGCCTCTTGGCAGGGGATGAACACTGAAGCTTTCTTT. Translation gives CASWQGMNTEAFF.

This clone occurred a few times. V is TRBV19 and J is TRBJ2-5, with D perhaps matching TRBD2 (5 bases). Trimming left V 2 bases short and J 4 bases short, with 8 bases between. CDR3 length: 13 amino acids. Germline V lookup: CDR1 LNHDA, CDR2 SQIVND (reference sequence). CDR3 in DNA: TGTGCCAGTAGTATAACACGGGGAGAGACCCAGTACTTC. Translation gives CASSITRGETQYF.

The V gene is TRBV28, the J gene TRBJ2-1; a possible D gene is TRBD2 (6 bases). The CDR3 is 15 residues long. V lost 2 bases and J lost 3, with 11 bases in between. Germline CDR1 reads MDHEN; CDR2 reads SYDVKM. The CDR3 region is CASSLRRDVYNEQFF. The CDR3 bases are TGTGCCAGCAGTTTAAGGCGGGATGTCTACAATGAGCAGTTCTTC.

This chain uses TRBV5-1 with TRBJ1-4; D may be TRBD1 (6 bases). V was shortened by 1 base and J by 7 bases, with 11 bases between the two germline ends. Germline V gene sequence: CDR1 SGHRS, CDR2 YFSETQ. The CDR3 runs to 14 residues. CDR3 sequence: CASSLQGTSEKLFF. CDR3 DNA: TGCGCCAGCAGCTTGCAGGGGACCAGTGAAAAACTGTTTTTT.

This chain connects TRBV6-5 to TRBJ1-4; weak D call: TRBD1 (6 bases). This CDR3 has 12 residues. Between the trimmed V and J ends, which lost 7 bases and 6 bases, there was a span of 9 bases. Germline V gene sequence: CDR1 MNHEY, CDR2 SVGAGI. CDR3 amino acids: CASKKGDEKLFF. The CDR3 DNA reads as TGTGCCAGCAAAAAGGGGGATGAAAAACTGTTTTTT.

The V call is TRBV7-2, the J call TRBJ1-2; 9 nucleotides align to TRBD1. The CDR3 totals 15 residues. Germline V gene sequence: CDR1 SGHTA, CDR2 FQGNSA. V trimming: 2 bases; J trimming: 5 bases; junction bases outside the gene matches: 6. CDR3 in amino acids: CASSLWTGEKYGYTF. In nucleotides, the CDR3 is TGTGCCAGCAGCTTATGGACAGGGGAGAAGTATGGCTACACCTTC.

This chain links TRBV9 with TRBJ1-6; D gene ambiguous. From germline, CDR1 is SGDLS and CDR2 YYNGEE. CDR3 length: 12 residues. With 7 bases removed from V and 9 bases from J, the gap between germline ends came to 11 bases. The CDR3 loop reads CASSPSGSPLHF. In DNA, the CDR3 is TGTGCCAGCTCCCCTAGTGGTTCACCCCTCCACTTT.

CDR3 sequence (DNA): TGTGCCAGCAGCTTACATGGAGGGGTACAAGAGACCCAGTACTTC. Translating it yields CASSLHGGVQETQYF. The chain is built from TRBV7-3 and TRBJ2-5; D might be TRBD2 (6 bases). V shed 2 bases and J shed 2 bases, with 12 bases lying between them. This CDR3 spans 15 amino acids. The V gene's germline CDR1 is SGHTA and CDR2 FQGTGA.

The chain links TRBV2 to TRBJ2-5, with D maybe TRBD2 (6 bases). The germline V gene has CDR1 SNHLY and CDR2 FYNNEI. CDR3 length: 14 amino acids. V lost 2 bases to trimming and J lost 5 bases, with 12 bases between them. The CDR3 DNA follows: TGTGCCAGCAGTGAACGGAGGGCCAGGGAGACCCAGTACTTC. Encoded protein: CASSERRARETQYF.